Shown below are 24 T cell receptor beta chains from a single sample sequenced in a study of T cell clones after liver transplantation. The data were produced by immunoSEQ multiplex PCR, yet TCRdb's version contains in-frame clones alone and is incomplete. The table shows more than 100,000 clones, with 84% occurring only once. Sequenced material: CD4+ T cells from blood, taken around 48 months after liver transplant. The receptor set was obtained from a human patient who received a liver transplant. The graft donor may have given rise to some T cells.

The genes are TRBV7-3 and TRBJ2-2; tentative D call: TRBD1 (6 bases). CDR3 length: 14 amino acids. V was trimmed by 6 bases and J by 5 bases, leaving 13 bases between them. The germline V gene encodes CDR1 SGHTA and CDR2 FQGTGA. The CDR3, as DNA: TGTGCCAGCAGTTTACAGGGAAGGACCGGGGAGCTGTTTTTT. Its translation: CASSLQGRTGELFF.

The chain recombines TRBV5-4 with TRBJ1-1; perhaps TRBD1 as D (5 bases). V gave up 1 base and J gave up 4 bases, with 11 bases separating them. Germline CDR1 and CDR2: SGHNT and YYREEE (reference sequence). This CDR3 region has 14 residues. The CDR3 sequence: CASSLSQGGTEAFF. CDR3 coding DNA: TGTGCCAGCAGCTTGAGCCAGGGTGGCACTGAAGCTTTCTTT.

The chain has TRBV6-6 and TRBJ1-5; D is undetermined. Germline CDR1 reads MNHNY; CDR2 reads SVGAGI (reference sequence). The CDR3 length is 14 residues. V was cut by 2 bases and J by 6 bases, with 11 bases left in between. CDR3 sequence: CASSYVGVRQPQHF. In nucleotides, the CDR3 is TGTGCCAGCAGTTACGTTGGGGTACGTCAGCCCCAGCATTTT.

CDR3 DNA: TGTGCCACCAGCAGAGATCCGTCTGCAGATCAGCCCCAGCATTTT. It codes for CATSRDPSADQPQHF. This chain links TRBV15 with TRBJ1-5, with no clear D. Germline loops: CDR1 LNHNV, CDR2 YYDKDF (reference sequence). The CDR3 totals 15 residues. With 0 bases removed from V and 5 bases from J, the gap between germline ends came to 11 bases.

The V call is TRBV30, the J call TRBJ2-2, with 9 bases aligning to TRBD2. The CDR3 runs 14 residues. The V segment lost 3 bases and the J segment 6 bases; nucleotides outside the gene matches: 5. The germline V gene encodes CDR1 GTSNPN and CDR2 SVGIG (reference sequence). CDR3 region: CAWRGLAEAGELFF. CDR3 coding DNA: TGTGCCTGGAGGGGACTAGCCGAGGCCGGGGAGCTGTTTTTT.

The chain employs TRBV5-4 and TRBJ2-6, with D possibly being TRBD1 (5 bases). Germline V CDR1 and CDR2: SGHNT, YYREEE (reference sequence). This CDR3 is built from 16 residues. Trimming stripped 9 bases from V and 0 bases from J, with 16 bases between. CDR3: CATDRGRFSGANVLTF. The CDR3 coding sequence is TGTGCCACAGACAGAGGCAGGTTCTCTGGGGCCAACGTCCTGACTTTC.

This chain joins TRBV29-1 and TRBJ2-3; D uncertain. Trimming took off 7 bases at V and 0 bases at J, with 17 bases between the two ends. This CDR3 contains 15 residues. The germline V gene encodes CDR1 SQVTM and CDR2 ANQGSEA. CDR3 sequence (DNA): TGCAGCGCCCCCCTGCGGCCCCGAAGCACAGATACGCAGTATTTT. Its translation: CSAPLRPRSTDTQYF.

V gene TRBV5-1 combines with J gene TRBJ1-2; 10 bases match TRBD1. Germline V gene lookup returns CDR1 SGHRS and CDR2 YFSETQ. The junction had 5 bases not matched to a gene; V was cut back by 3 bases and J by 3 bases. This CDR3 region has 15 residues. CDR3 sequence (DNA): TGCGCCAGCAGCTCGGGACAGGGGATCGACTATGGCTACACCTTC. Encoded protein: CASSSGQGIDYGYTF.

This clone showed up just once. Other DNA sequences of this sample code for an identical CDR3. For the CDR3, the DNA is TGTGCCAGTAGTATTTCGGCAGGGAATCAGCCCCAGCATTTT. This encodes CASSISAGNQPQHF. The chain employs TRBV19 and TRBJ1-5, with D perhaps matching TRBD1 (5 bases). Trimming removed 3 bases at V and 4 bases at J, with 10 bases between. This CDR3 contains 14 residues. Germline CDR1 reads LNHDA; CDR2 reads SQIVND (reference sequence).

The V and J genes are TRBV19 and TRBJ1-3; D perhaps matches TRBD1 (6 bases). V was clipped by 9 bases and J by 2 bases, with 17 bases between them. The CDR3 spans 15 residues. Looked up from germline, CDR1 is LNHDA and CDR2 is SQIVND (reference sequence). CDR3 nucleotides: TGTGCCAGCACCACGGTAGGGGGGACTGGAAACACCATATATTTT. Translation: CASTTVGGTGNTIYF.

This chain joins TRBV7-8 and TRBJ2-7; 9 nucleotides agree with TRBD1. J was trimmed by 7 bases and V by 1 base; bases with no gene match: 8. Germline V gene sequence: CDR1 SGHVS, CDR2 FQNEAQ. This CDR3 has 15 residues. CDR3 sequence: CASSLVLGGQGEQYF. CDR3 sequence (DNA): TGTGCCAGCAGCTTAGTCCTTGGAGGACAGGGGGAGCAGTACTTC.

The V and J genes are TRBV5-4 and TRBJ2-5; 7 positions agree with TRBD1. Losses at the gene ends were 1 base for V and 7 bases for J; bases not matched to a gene: 10. Germline V gene data show CDR1 as SGHNT and CDR2 as YYREEE (reference sequence). The CDR3 is made up of 15 amino acids. CDR3 nucleotides: TGTGCCAGCAGCTTGAGGGTGACAGGGTCGTTGACCCAGTACTTC. Translating it yields CASSLRVTGSLTQYF.

This clone has more than one count but fewer than ten. The rearrangement links TRBV4-1 to TRBJ2-7; TRBD1 is a possible D gene (6 bases). The V gene lost 4 bases and the J gene lost 5 bases, with 18 bases spanning the gap. CDR3 length equals 15 residues. Germline loops: CDR1 MGHRA, CDR2 YSYEKL. In nucleotides, the CDR3 is TGCGCCAGCAGCCGATTACCCACAGGGTGGGACGAGCAGTACTTC. This codes for CASSRLPTGWDEQYF.

This clone was counted a single time. This chain links TRBV11-2 with TRBJ2-5, with D possibly being TRBD1 or TRBD2 (5 bases each). The V end was cut by 5 bases, the J end by 3 bases, with 19 bases between. The germline V gene has CDR1 SGHAT and CDR2 FQNNGV. The CDR3 consists of 16 residues. The CDR3 DNA is TGTGCCAGCAGCATAACTGGGACCCTTGGAGAAGAGACCCAGTACTTC. Translating gives CASSITGTLGEETQYF.

The rearrangement uses TRBV4-3 and TRBJ2-2; 10 nucleotides align to TRBD2. The trim removed 0 bases at V and 0 bases at J, leaving 7 bases unmatched. CDR1 is LGHNA and CDR2 is YSLEER in the germline V gene. The CDR3 has 19 residues. CDR3 DNA: TGCGCCAGCAGCCAAGAGGACCTAGCGGGGGTCGCGAACACCGGGGAGCTGTTTTTT. Translating gives CASSQEDLAGVANTGELFF.

The chain couples TRBV19 to TRBJ1-5; TRBD1 might be the D (6 bases). The germline gives CDR1 LNHDA, CDR2 SQIVND (reference sequence). CDR3 size: 16 residues. V was trimmed by 2 bases and J by 1 base, leaving 12 bases between them. This chain's CDR3 is CASSIIWGQSNQPQHF. CDR3 sequence (DNA): TGTGCCAGTAGTATAATCTGGGGACAAAGCAATCAGCCCCAGCATTTT.

In its sample, this clone was seen a few times. This chain joins TRBV9 and TRBJ2-3; D possibly uses TRBD1 or TRBD2 (5 bases each). V dropped 2 bases and J dropped 2 bases, with 12 bases sitting between them. The germline CDR1 and CDR2 sequences are SGDLS and YYNGEE. CDR3 length equals 15 residues. The CDR3 reads CASSVEGRFTDTQYF. CDR3 bases: TGTGCCAGCAGCGTTGAGGGGCGCTTCACAGATACGCAGTATTTT.

The rearrangement links TRBV4-1 to TRBJ2-1, with 7 nucleotides matching TRBD2. The CDR3 loop spans 15 amino acids. Germline V gene sequence: CDR1 MGHRA, CDR2 YSYEKL. Germline trimming cut 7 bases from V and 9 bases from J; bases unmatched to any gene: 15. The CDR3: CASTMTSRAGGEQFF. DNA of the CDR3: TGCGCCAGCACTATGACTAGCCGGGCTGGCGGTGAGCAGTTCTTC.

The rearrangement links TRBV10-3 to TRBJ2-5, with D uncertain. With 5 bases removed from V and 2 bases from J, the gap between germline ends came to 12 bases. This CDR3 contains 14 residues. The V gene's germline CDR1 is ENHRY and CDR2 SYGVKD. The CDR3 protein is CAISSRADQETQYF. CDR3 in DNA: TGTGCCATCAGTTCTAGGGCGGATCAAGAGACCCAGTACTTC.

V gene TRBV6-5 combines with J gene TRBJ2-1; D remains unclear. Deletions cut 5 bases from V and 3 bases from J, with 14 bases between. This CDR3 has 15 residues. Germline V lookup: CDR1 MNHEY, CDR2 SVGAGI. CDR3 amino acids: CASSPLTGNYNEQFF. The CDR3 DNA sequence: TGTGCCAGCAGTCCTCTGACGGGTAACTACAATGAGCAGTTCTTC.

This clone came up once. This chain joins TRBV18 and TRBJ2-3; 9 bases agree with TRBD2. Germline CDR1 and CDR2: KGHSH and LQKENI. With 6 bases clipped from V and 5 bases from J, the junction kept 9 bases outside the gene matches. The CDR3 totals 15 residues. The CDR3 DNA reads as TGTGCCAGCTCCCCCCTGGCGGGAGGGGGAGATACGCAGTATTTT. Its protein product is CASSPLAGGGDTQYF.

In its sample, this clone was seen once. This chain connects TRBV11-2 to TRBJ2-1; D possibly corresponds to TRBD1 (6 bases). Trimming shortened V by 1 base and J by 2 bases, and 12 bases separated the two germline ends. Germline CDR1 SGHAT, CDR2 FQNNGV. The CDR3 totals 16 residues. The CDR3 DNA reads as TGTGCCAGCAGCTTAGGTAGTGGGGGCCCCTACAATGAGCAGTTCTTC. Its protein is CASSLGSGGPYNEQFF.

The V and J genes are TRBV27 and TRBJ1-2, with no clear D. The CDR3 covers 18 residues. Trimming took 2 bases from V and 2 from J, leaving 21 bases between them. Germline CDR1 and CDR2: MNHEY and SMNVEV (reference sequence). The CDR3 here is CASSLRFTVENPNYGYTF. CDR3 DNA: TGTGCCAGCAGTTTAAGGTTCACAGTCGAAAACCCAAACTATGGCTACACCTTC.

As to this clone: Other DNA sequences in this sample translate to the same CDR3. This chain joins TRBV7-2 and TRBJ2-7; D call uncertain. CDR3 length: 14 residues. V gave up 0 bases and J gave up 1 base, with 7 bases separating them. CDR1 and CDR2 (germline): SGHTA, FQGNSA. This CDR3 reads CASSLAPGSYEQYF. In DNA, the CDR3 is TGTGCCAGCAGCTTAGCGCCAGGATCCTACGAGCAGTACTTC.